This T cell receptor (beta chain) was observed in a study of tumor-infiltrating lymphocytes in primary liver carcinoma. Looking at the study overall: There were roughly 3.65 to 8 million productive TCRbeta reads per sample, a yield similar across tissue types.

Germline DNA was also extracted, while the blood RNA originated from unsorted whole blood. There were only treatment-naive patients, all with chronic HBV infection. Between the trimmed V and J ends, which lost 4 bases and 7 bases, there was a span of 19 bases. This CDR3 spans 15 amino acids. cDNA specific to TCR beta was made from around 470 ng of total RNA, with a constant-region primer employed for priming. Three rounds of nested multiplex PCR with slightly modified ARM-PCR produced TCR beta libraries. The opening two PCR rounds, around 9 cycles each, paired TRBV1-TRBV30 forward primers with a C-beta reverse primer. TCRdb re-called the multiplex PCR reads with MiXCR, one entry per CDR3 protein. This sample has 200,000 or so distinct CDR3 sequences, with about 65% found just once.

The sequenced material came from peripheral blood. The chain links TRBV12-3 or TRBV12-4 to TRBJ2-5, with D possibly matching TRBD1 (7 bases). The TCR was taken from a woman aged 55-69 years with primary liver carcinoma and hepatitis B virus infection. The CDR3 sequence: CASSSGGLAKGTQYF. Written as DNA, the CDR3 is TGTGCCAGCAGTTCAGGGGGACTCGCGAAGGGGACCCAGTACTTC.